Listed below are T cell receptor beta chains from one sample, sequenced in a study of post-analysis software for immune sequencing data. TCRdb reanalysed the PCR reads using MiXCR and keeps one entry per CDR3 protein. The repertoire consists of approximately 770,000 distinct CDR3 sequences, with 40% to 55% occurring once and the leading ten covering over 4.5%. Sequenced input: blood. These TCRs come from a girl under 18 with multiple sclerosis. CDR3s include the opening cysteine and the closing phenylalanine or tryptophan. Each record gives: J gene, clone size, D gene, V gene, CDR3 DNA, CDR3 protein. The D gene is left open where the match is weak. Part of the rows lack a size; the others show once, few, many or a class for expanded clones.

>TRBJ2-6|few|.|TRBV12-3/TRBV12-4
TGTGCCAGCAGCCGGGCCCTCTCTGGGGCCAACGTCCTGACTTTC
CASSRALSGANVLTF
>TRBJ2-5|few|.|TRBV7-9
TGTGCCAGCAGCTGGGGGGATTCGTCCCAAGAGACCCAGTACTTC
CASSWGDSSQETQYF
>TRBJ2-7|.|TRBD2|TRBV7-9
TGTGCCAGCAGCTTATTAGGGACTACCTACGAGCAGTACTTC
CASSLLGTTYEQYF
>TRBJ2-5|.|.|TRBV20-1
TGCAGTGCTAGATCTGGACTGGTCCCAGGGACCCAGTACTTC
CSARSGLVPGTQYF
>TRBJ1-2|.|.|TRBV24-1
TGTGCCACCAGTCGAGGGAGTGAGGGCGGCTACACCTTC
CATSRGSEGGYTF
>TRBJ1-1|.|.|TRBV6-2/TRBV6-3
TGTGCCCGCAGTTACCTGATTCTGGGAGGTATCAACACTGAAGCTTTCTTT
CARSYLILGGINTEAFF
>TRBJ1-2|.|.|TRBV4-2
TGTGCCAGCAGCCAAGATGGGTCGGCAGGGCACTATGGCTACACCTTC
CASSQDGSAGHYGYTF
>TRBJ2-7|.|.|TRBV3-1
TGTGCCAGCAGCCAAGTTCTGGGACCCTACGAGCAGTACTTC
CASSQVLGPYEQYF
>TRBJ2-3|.|.|TRBV20-1
TGCAGTCCCTGTGAGGGGAAGACAGATACGCAGTATTTT
CSPCEGKTDTQYF
>TRBJ1-6|.|.|TRBV3-1
TGTGCCAGCAGCCAAGAGCCGGCATCGACCCTCCACTTT
CASSQEPASTLHF
>TRBJ2-7|.|.|TRBV7-8
TGTGCCAGCAGCTCAGCTGAGGATGGCCCTCCCGACGAGCAGTACTTC
CASSSAEDGPPDEQYF
>TRBJ2-1|.|.|TRBV15
TGTGCCACCAGCAGAGTACTAGGGAGTCGGAATGAGCAGTTCTTC
CATSRVLGSRNEQFF
>TRBJ1-6|.|TRBD1|TRBV2
TGTGCCAGCACCCGACGCGACAGGGTTGGTTCACCCCTCCACTTT
CASTRRDRVGSPLHF
>TRBJ2-1|.|TRBD2|TRBV6-2/TRBV6-3
TGTGCCAGCAGCCAAATAGCGGGTGGGGGAACAAGCTCCTACAATGAGCAGTTCTTC
CASSQIAGGGTSSYNEQFF
>TRBJ2-1|.|TRBD1|TRBV4-1
TGCGCCAGCAGCTATGACAGGGCCGCGTCGGGTGAGCAGTTCTTC
CASSYDRAASGEQFF
>TRBJ2-7|.|.|TRBV6-2/TRBV6-3
TGTGCCAGCAGTTCCCTTGGACTTGCCGCCTACGAGCAGTACTTC
CASSSLGLAAYEQYF
>TRBJ1-2|.|.|TRBV12-3/TRBV12-4
TGTGCCAGCACCCCAAGTGGTTCCTATGGCTACACCTTC
CASTPSGSYGYTF
>TRBJ1-6|.|TRBD1|TRBV10-3
TGTGCCATCAGGCCGGGACAGAATTCACCCCTCCACTTT
CAIRPGQNSPLHF
>TRBJ2-5|.|TRBD2|TRBV7-6
TGTGCCAGCACCGCAGGACTAGCGCTGGGGGAGACCCAGTACTTC
CASTAGLALGETQYF
>TRBJ1-2|.|TRBD1|TRBV20-1
TGCAGTCCTTGGGACAGGGTGCATGGCTACACCTTC
CSPWDRVHGYTF
>TRBJ2-1|.|.|TRBV29-1
TGCAGCGTTGAAGGTCTCCGGCCCTCCTACAATGAGCAGTTCTTC
CSVEGLRPSYNEQFF
>TRBJ2-5|.|TRBD1|TRBV6-2/TRBV6-3
TGTGCCAGCAGTTTCGACAGGGTGGAGTACTTC
CASSFDRVEYF
>TRBJ1-2|.|.|TRBV9
TGTGCCAGCAGCGCTTGGCCCGACAGAGACTATGGCTACACCTTC
CASSAWPDRDYGYTF
>TRBJ2-7|.|TRBD1|TRBV6-5
TGTGCCAACCTCTGGACAGGTTGCTCCTACGAGCAGTACTTC
CANLWTGCSYEQYF
>TRBJ2-2|.|TRBD1|TRBV5-1
TGCGCCAGCACATCCGGCCGGGACAGGGAGTTCACCGGGGAGCTGTTTTTT
CASTSGRDREFTGELFF
>TRBJ2-4|few|TRBD2|TRBV4-1
TGCGCCAGCAGCCAAGAGGCGGAGATCCGGGGGGGCATTCAGTACTTC
CASSQEAEIRGGIQYF
>TRBJ2-1|few|TRBD1|TRBV6-6
TGTGCCAGCAGGCCCCCAGGACAGGACTCTAATGAGCAGTTCTTC
CASRPPGQDSNEQFF
>TRBJ2-3|.|.|TRBV20-1
TGCAGTGCTAGTTTGGGCAATACGCAGTATTTT
CSASLGNTQYF
>TRBJ2-7|few|TRBD2|TRBV2
TGTGCCAGCTTCGAGACTAGCGGTTCCTACGAGCAGTACTTC
CASFETSGSYEQYF
>TRBJ2-5|.|TRBD1|TRBV12-3/TRBV12-4
TGTGCCAGCACCCTACAGGGGAAAGGGCAAGAGACCCAGTACTTC
CASTLQGKGQETQYF
>TRBJ2-1|.|.|TRBV3-1
TGTGCCAGCAGCCAAGAATTCCAGACCGGTGAGCAGTTCTTC
CASSQEFQTGEQFF
>TRBJ1-1|few|.|TRBV10-3
TGTGCCATCAGTGAGGCGGCGAACACTGAAGCTTTCTTT
CAISEAANTEAFF
>TRBJ2-7|.|TRBD2|TRBV5-1
TGCGCCAGCAGCTCTGAAGGGACAGGTCGACTAGCGGGCCTCTACGAGCAGTACTTC
CASSSEGTGRLAGLYEQYF
>TRBJ2-1|.|TRBD2|TRBV5-6
TGTGCCAGCAGCTCGATACCACTAGCGGGAGGGCCCGGTGAGCAGTTCTTC
CASSSIPLAGGPGEQFF
>TRBJ2-5|.|.|TRBV5-6
TGTGCCAGCAGCCCCCGCAGAATTCAAGAGACCCAGTACTTC
CASSPRRIQETQYF
>TRBJ2-1|.|TRBD2|TRBV6-2/TRBV6-3
TGTGCCAACAGCCCACTCGGACTAGCGGGAGAGACGGGGCAGTTCTTC
CANSPLGLAGETGQFF
>TRBJ2-3|.|TRBD2|TRBV19
TGTGCCAGTAGTATACTGGGGGGAGGGCGGACAGATACGCAGTATTTT
CASSILGGGRTDTQYF
>TRBJ2-5|few|.|TRBV20-1
TGCAGTGTATGGCAGAGCGAGACCCAGTACTTC
CSVWQSETQYF
>TRBJ1-2|once|.|TRBV5-1
TGCGCCGGCAGCTCCCCGACGGACAGATCGTTTGTCTACACCTTC
CAGSSPTDRSFVYTF
>TRBJ1-2|many|.|TRBV7-2
TGTGCCAGCAGCCTAAGGGGACCTAACTATGGCTACACCTTC
CASSLRGPNYGYTF
>TRBJ2-5|few|.|TRBV7-9
TGTGCCAGCAGCCACCCAATGAGGCGGGAAGAAGAGACCCAGTACTTC
CASSHPMRREEETQYF
>TRBJ2-5|.|.|TRBV29-1
TGCAGCGTTGGGACACCGGGTTGGGAGACCCAGTACTTC
CSVGTPGWETQYF
>TRBJ2-7|.|.|TRBV7-2
TGTGCCAGCAGTCTAGAAAGGAGACGCGAGCAGTACTTC
CASSLERRREQYF
>TRBJ2-3|.|.|TRBV24-1
TGTGCCACCAGTGATTTAAGCTCCACAGATACGCAGTATTTT
CATSDLSSTDTQYF
>TRBJ2-1|once|.|TRBV20-1
TGCAGTGCTGCGAGCGGAGGACCCAACAATGAGCAGTTCTTC
CSAASGGPNNEQFF
>TRBJ1-1|.|.|TRBV7-9
TGTGCCAGTGCTGGACCGGAGGACACTGAAGCTTTCTTT
CASAGPEDTEAFF
>TRBJ2-1|.|.|TRBV15
TGTGCCACCAGCAGAGGGGTTCGGGAGTACAATGAGCAGTTCTTC
CATSRGVREYNEQFF
>TRBJ1-2|.|.|TRBV6-5
TGTGCCAGCACCCCTTTAAAGAACTATGGCTACACCTTC
CASTPLKNYGYTF
>TRBJ2-7|.|TRBD1|TRBV7-9
TGTGCCAGCAGCTCTGCGACAGGGCCCCAATACGAGCAGTACTTC
CASSSATGPQYEQYF
>TRBJ1-5|few|.|TRBV9
TGTGCCAGCAGCGTAGGAGGATCAGGTCAGCCCCAGCATTTT
CASSVGGSGQPQHF
>TRBJ2-5|few|TRBD2|TRBV20-1
TGCAGTAGCGGGGTCCAAGAGACCCAGTACTTC
CSSGVQETQYF
>TRBJ2-3|.|TRBD2|TRBV15
TGTGCCACCTCAGCGGGATTGGCAGATACGCAGTATTTT
CATSAGLADTQYF
>TRBJ2-5|few|.|TRBV12-3/TRBV12-4
TGTGCCAGCAGCGGGTTAACTGCAGGGGCCCAGTACTTC
CASSGLTAGAQYF
>TRBJ1-2|.|TRBD1|TRBV29-1
TGCAGCGTTCAGGACAGGGATACCTATGGCTACACCTTC
CSVQDRDTYGYTF
>TRBJ1-1|.|.|TRBV29-1
TGCAGCGTTGTCGGCAGGGATTCGAGAACTGAAGCTTTCTTT
CSVVGRDSRTEAFF
>TRBJ2-3|few|TRBD2|TRBV29-1
TGCAGCGTTGAGGGTAGCGGGAGTCTGTATACGCAGTATTTT
CSVEGSGSLYTQYF
>TRBJ2-7|.|TRBD1|TRBV12-3/TRBV12-4
TGTGCCAGCAGTGGATGGACAGGGGGCGAAATCACATACGAGCAGTACTTC
CASSGWTGGEITYEQYF
>TRBJ2-5|few|TRBD2|TRBV7-9
TGTGCCAGCAGCCCCAATAGCGGGAGAGAGACCCAGTACTTC
CASSPNSGRETQYF
>TRBJ2-1|.|.|TRBV15
TGTGCCACCAGCAGAGATTTACGAGGGTATGAGCAGTTCTTC
CATSRDLRGYEQFF